These 29 T cell receptor beta chains came from one sample sequenced in a study of blood T cell repertoires in COVID-19. The protocol was immunoSEQ multiplex PCR, while the TCRdb copy is restricted to in-frame clones and leaves out a portion. This sample has about 270,000 clones, with about nine tenths found just once. Sequenced input: PBMCs or T cells enriched from blood (not recorded which). The receptor source for this set is a woman aged 18 to 35 who had recovered from COVID-19.

V usage is TRBV5-1 and J usage is TRBJ2-7; 9 positions agree with TRBD1. This CDR3 spans 16 amino acids. The trim removed 4 bases at V and 2 bases at J, leaving 10 bases unmatched. CDR1 is SGHRS, CDR2 YFSETQ, per germline. The CDR3 is CASSPEPGQGAYEQYF. The DNA of the CDR3 is TGCGCCAGCAGCCCGGAGCCGGGACAGGGAGCCTACGAGCAGTACTTC.

This CDR3 reads CASRSLQGAWGYTF. For the CDR3, the DNA is TGTGCCAGCAGATCCCTCCAGGGGGCGTGGGGCTACACCTTC. The rearrangement links TRBV6-5 to TRBJ1-2; 8 nucleotides agree with TRBD1. CDR3 length: 14 residues. Per the germline V gene, CDR1 is MNHEY and CDR2 is SVGAGI. Losses at the gene ends were 6 bases for V and 8 bases for J; bases not matched to a gene: 11.

The gene calls are TRBV19 and TRBJ1-5, with 11 bases aligning to TRBD1. V shed 3 bases and J 7 bases; nucleotides not matched to a gene: 5. This CDR3 is 15 amino acids long. Germline values: CDR1 LNHDA, CDR2 SQIVND (reference sequence). The CDR3 protein is CASSMGDRGGQPQHF. Here the CDR3 DNA reads TGTGCCAGTAGTATGGGGGACAGGGGGGGACAGCCCCAGCATTTT.

The chain uses TRBV6-2 or TRBV6-3 and TRBJ1-2; 7 bases line up with TRBD1. The germline V gene has CDR1 MNHEY and CDR2 SVGEGT. V shed 0 bases, J shed 9 bases, and the junction held 7 bases outside the gene matches. CDR3 length: 14 amino acids. The CDR3 loop reads CASSYSGRQGSYTF. CDR3 nucleotide sequence: TGTGCCAGCAGTTACTCAGGGAGACAGGGAAGCTACACCTTC.

The rearrangement uses TRBV29-1 and TRBJ1-2, with 9 bases identical to TRBD1. This CDR3 has 15 residues. J lost 4 bases, V lost 4 bases, and 10 bases had no gene match. CDR1 SQVTM and CDR2 ANQGSEA come from the germline V gene. The CDR3 here is CSVGGPGQGVYGYTF. The CDR3, as DNA: TGCAGCGTTGGAGGACCGGGACAGGGTGTCTATGGCTACACCTTC.

The J gene is TRBJ1-2, the V gene TRBV4-2; 8 bases align to TRBD1. This CDR3 has 16 amino acids. V was clipped by 0 bases and J by 4 bases; unmatched bases: 7. Germline CDR1 reads LGHNA; CDR2 reads YNFKEQ. CDR3: CASSQDRTGSGYGYTF. The CDR3 DNA sequence: TGTGCCAGCAGCCAAGATAGGACAGGGAGCGGCTATGGCTACACCTTC.

The chain is built from TRBV7-2 and TRBJ2-1; 8 bases are shared with TRBD2. Germline CDR1 SGHTA, CDR2 FQGNSA. The CDR3 consists of 17 residues. Trimming removed 1 base from V and 10 bases from J; junction bases left unmatched: 15. CDR3 nucleotide sequence: TGTGCCAGCAGCTTAGATCCGTTCGGGCGGGGGGCCTGGGAGCAGTTCTTC. The encoded protein is CASSLDPFGRGAWEQFF.

The V gene is TRBV11-2, the J gene TRBJ1-1; 8 bases agree with TRBD1. The germline V gene has CDR1 SGHAT and CDR2 FQNNGV. J lost 6 bases, V lost 4 bases, and 10 bases had no gene match. The CDR3 extends over 15 amino acids. CDR3 in DNA: TGTGCCAGCAGCTCAATTCGGACAGGGAGCCCTGAAGCTTTCTTT. It is translated as CASSSIRTGSPEAFF.

This chain links TRBV6-5 with TRBJ2-6; unclear D gene. Germline-derived CDR1 and CDR2 are MNHEY and SVGAGI. Trimming shortened V by 0 bases and J by 0 bases, and 6 bases separated the two germline ends. The CDR3 loop spans 16 amino acids. The DNA of the CDR3 is TGTGCCAGCAGTTACTCAGAGAGCTCTGGGGCCAACGTCCTGACTTTC. This codes for CASSYSESSGANVLTF.

The CDR3 here is CAIRIGTSGIDEQFF. The DNA for the CDR3 is TGTGCCATCAGAATCGGGACTAGCGGGATCGATGAGCAGTTCTTC. The rearrangement uses TRBV10-3 and TRBJ2-1; 13 positions agree with TRBD2. The CDR3 totals 15 residues. Trimming took 6 bases from V and 8 from J; bases not matched to a gene: 7. Germline CDR1 and CDR2: ENHRY and SYGVKD.

V gene TRBV5-1 combines with J gene TRBJ1-1, with D tentatively TRBD1 (6 bases). Germline lookup yields CDR1 SGHRS and CDR2 YFSETQ. The CDR3 spans 16 residues. V shed 0 bases and J shed 4 bases, with 16 bases lying between them. DNA of the CDR3: TGCGCCAGCAGCTTGGGTGGGGGGGCGATTTTCACTGAAGCTTTCTTT. It codes for CASSLGGGAIFTEAFF.

The chain links TRBV19 to TRBJ1-3; D not resolved. Germline CDR1 LNHDA, CDR2 SQIVND (reference sequence). Trimming cost V 1 base and J 0 bases, with 7 bases left between them. The length of the CDR3 is 15 residues. The CDR3 reads CASSIVSPSGNTIYF. The CDR3 DNA sequence: TGTGCCAGTAGTATAGTCTCCCCCTCTGGAAACACCATATATTTT.

As concerns this clone: With a much larger clone just one base away, this may be a read error. The chain uses TRBV4-1 and TRBJ2-1; 12 bases match TRBD2. The CDR3 length is 18 residues. Germline CDR1 MGHRA, CDR2 YSYEKL. CDR3 bases: TGCGCCAGCAGCCAAGAAGGTGGTCTAGCGGGAGGGCGCAATAAGCAGTTCTTC. It is translated as CASSQEGGLAGGRNKQFF.

The rearrangement uses TRBV9 and TRBJ2-3; 9 bases are a match to TRBD2. Germline V CDR1 and CDR2: SGDLS, YYNGEE. This CDR3 comprises 18 residues. J gave up 2 bases and V 0 bases, and 10 bases lay outside the gene matches. In DNA form, the CDR3 reads TGTGCCAGCAGCGTAGGCGGGGCTAGCGGGGCGTTCACAGATACGCAGTATTTT. The encoded protein is CASSVGGASGAFTDTQYF.

This chain connects TRBV30 to TRBJ1-5; D gene ambiguous. The CDR3 covers 18 residues. V lost 0 bases and J 0 bases, leaving 18 bases between the germline ends. Germline CDR1 reads GTSNPN; CDR2 reads SVGIG (reference sequence). The CDR3 region is CAWSVPRSGINSNQPQHF. DNA of the CDR3: TGTGCCTGGAGTGTACCCAGAAGCGGGATTAATAGCAATCAGCCCCAGCATTTT.

The chain carries TRBV20-1 and TRBJ2-5, with 11 bases that match TRBD2. This CDR3 comprises 15 residues. The germline CDR1 and CDR2 sequences are DFQATT and SNEGSKA (reference sequence). V lost 3 bases to trimming and J lost 2 bases; unmatched junction nucleotides: 5. The CDR3 protein is CSASSGGGAQETQYF. The CDR3 DNA reads as TGCAGTGCTAGTAGCGGGGGGGGAGCGCAAGAGACCCAGTACTTC.

The chain joins TRBV27 to TRBJ2-3, with 8 positions matching TRBD2. The ends lost 0 bases at V and 2 bases at J; junction bases unmatched: 1. The CDR3 loop spans 15 amino acids. The V gene's germline CDR1 is MNHEY and CDR2 SMNVEV (reference sequence). The CDR3 sequence is CASSLSSGVTDTQYF. For the CDR3, the DNA is TGTGCCAGCAGTTTATCTAGCGGGGTCACAGATACGCAGTATTTT.

V usage is TRBV7-9 and J usage is TRBJ2-5; D uncertain. Germline values: CDR1 SEHNR, CDR2 FQNEAQ (reference sequence). Trimming took off 5 bases at V and 5 bases at J, with 15 bases between the two ends. The CDR3 runs to 14 residues. The chain's CDR3 is CASSPVLSGETQYF. The CDR3 DNA reads TGTGCCAGCAGCCCAGTGCTCTCCGGGGAGACCCAGTACTTC. The variable domain in full, with the rest retrieved from reference TRBV7-9 and TRBJ2-5, is DTGVSQNPRHKITKRGQNVTFRCDPISEHNRLYWYRQTLGQGPEFLTYFQNEAQLEKSRLLSDRFSAERPKGSFSTLEIQRTEQGDSAMYLCASSPVLSGETQYFGPGTRLLVL.

This rearrangement joins TRBV11-3 to TRBJ2-1; 9 bases map to TRBD2. This CDR3 comprises 16 residues. V was pared by 5 bases and J by 9 bases, with 14 bases of the junction left unmatched. Germline values: CDR1 SGHNT, CDR2 YENEEA. CDR3 sequence: CASSAGGGAKSFEQFF. CDR3 DNA: TGTGCCAGCAGCGCGGGAGGGGGGGCGAAGTCTTTTGAGCAGTTCTTC. The entire variable domain, with the rest obtained from reference TRBV11-3 and TRBJ2-1, is as follows: EAGVVQSPRYKIIEKKQPVAFWCNPISGHNTLYWYLQNLGQGPELLIRYENEEAVDDSQLPKDRFSAERLKGVDSTLKIQPAELGDSAVYLCASSAGGGAKSFEQFFGPGTRLTVL.

The V call is TRBV29-1, the J call TRBJ2-2; TRBD1 might be the D (6 bases). In germline, CDR1 is SQVTM, CDR2 ANQGSEA. The V end lost 6 bases, the J end lost 1 base, and 12 bases lay between the germline ends. This CDR3 is built from 14 residues. The DNA of the CDR3 is TGCAGCGTGGGGGCCCGAAGGAACACCGGGGAGCTGTTTTTT. The encoded protein is CSVGARRNTGELFF.

This clone is a singleton in its sample. DNA of the CDR3: TGTGCCAGCAGCCAGCCGGGACAGTTAAACTCTGGGGCCAACGTCCTGACTTTC. The encoded protein is CASSQPGQLNSGANVLTF. The chain couples TRBV5-4 to TRBJ2-6; the match to TRBD1 covers 7 bases. V shed 4 bases and J 0 bases; nucleotides not matched to a gene: 10. Germline V lookup: CDR1 SGHNT, CDR2 YYREEE (reference sequence). CDR3 length: 18 amino acids. Supplemented by reference TRBV5-4 and TRBJ2-6, the full variable domain reads ETGVTQSPTHLIKTRGQQVTLRCSSQSGHNTVSWYQQALGQGPQFIFQYYREEENGRGNFPPRFSGLQFPNYSSELNVNALELDDSALYLCASSQPGQLNSGANVLTFGAGSRLTVL.

The chain links TRBV5-8 to TRBJ2-3; 10 nucleotides agree with TRBD2. Germline loops: CDR1 SGHTS, CDR2 YDEGEE. The CDR3 runs to 16 residues. V was pared by 4 bases and J by 1 base, with 6 bases of the junction left unmatched. The CDR3 nucleotides are TGTGCCAGCAGCCCGTCTAGCGGGAGTCGCACAGATACGCAGTATTTT. This translates into CASSPSSGSRTDTQYF.

CDR3: CASSRDRVSSYNSPLHF. CDR3 DNA: TGTGCCAGCAGCCGGGACAGGGTTAGCTCCTATAATTCACCCCTCCACTTT. The chain employs TRBV3-1 (or the pseudogene TRBV3-2) and TRBJ1-6; 9 nucleotides align to TRBD1. Germline CDR1 LGHDT, CDR2 YNNKEL (reference sequence). CDR3 size: 17 residues. The J segment lost 0 bases and the V segment lost 4 bases, leaving 4 bases of the junction unmatched.

This chain connects TRBV3-1 (or the pseudogene TRBV3-2) to TRBJ1-5, with 9 bases matching TRBD1. The CDR3 extends over 15 amino acids. Trimming took 2 bases from V and 5 from J; bases not matched to a gene: 4. Germline assignment: CDR1 LGHDT and CDR2 YNNKEL (reference sequence). CDR3 loop: CASSQTGTGYQPQHF. CDR3 bases: TGTGCCAGCAGCCAAACCGGGACAGGGTATCAGCCCCAGCATTTT.

In its sample, this clone was seen once. The chain carries TRBV2 and TRBJ2-1; 7 bases fit TRBD2. Germline V gene sequence: CDR1 SNHLY, CDR2 FYNNEI. The CDR3 length is 15 residues. J lost 8 bases, V lost 3 bases, and 10 bases had no gene match. The CDR3 DNA reads as TGTGCCAGCAGTGACCCCGGCGGGAGTAGAGATGAGCAGTTCTTC. It codes for CASSDPGGSRDEQFF.

With respect to this clone: Other DNA sequences in this specimen translate into the identical CDR3. The chain couples TRBV4-3 to TRBJ2-1, with 9 bases lining up with TRBD1. Germline V lookup: CDR1 LGHNA, CDR2 YSLEER. Unmatched junction bases numbered 2, after V lost 4 bases and J lost 4 bases. This CDR3 spans 14 amino acids. In DNA form, the CDR3 reads TGCGCCAGCAGCCCCGGGACAGGGTACAATGAGCAGTTCTTC. Translation: CASSPGTGYNEQFF.

The chain employs TRBV25-1 and TRBJ1-2, with TRBD1 matching over 7 bases. Per the germline V gene, CDR1 is MGHDK and CDR2 is SYGVNS. With V trimmed by 2 bases and J by 8 bases, 8 bases remained unmatched. CDR3 length: 14 residues. The CDR3: CASSETGRGNGYTF. CDR3 DNA: TGTGCCAGCAGTGAAACTGGCAGGGGGAACGGCTACACCTTC.

V and J are TRBV7-9 and TRBJ1-1; D might be TRBD1 (5 bases). This CDR3 spans 14 amino acids. V was cut by 4 bases and J by 1 base, with 10 bases left in between. The germline V gene encodes CDR1 SEHNR and CDR2 FQNEAQ (reference sequence). CDR3 DNA: TGTGCCAGCAGCTCGGGGCGGGAGAACACTGAAGCTTTCTTT. This gives the protein CASSSGRENTEAFF.

The chain employs TRBV7-8 and TRBJ2-6, with D maybe TRBD1 (6 bases). Deletions cut 1 base from V and 2 bases from J, with 12 bases between. CDR3 length: 17 amino acids. Germline lookup yields CDR1 SGHVS and CDR2 FQNEAQ. The CDR3 DNA follows: TGTGCCAGCAGCTTAGGGGGGACAATCCCTGGGGCCAACGTCCTGACTTTC. Its protein is CASSLGGTIPGANVLTF.